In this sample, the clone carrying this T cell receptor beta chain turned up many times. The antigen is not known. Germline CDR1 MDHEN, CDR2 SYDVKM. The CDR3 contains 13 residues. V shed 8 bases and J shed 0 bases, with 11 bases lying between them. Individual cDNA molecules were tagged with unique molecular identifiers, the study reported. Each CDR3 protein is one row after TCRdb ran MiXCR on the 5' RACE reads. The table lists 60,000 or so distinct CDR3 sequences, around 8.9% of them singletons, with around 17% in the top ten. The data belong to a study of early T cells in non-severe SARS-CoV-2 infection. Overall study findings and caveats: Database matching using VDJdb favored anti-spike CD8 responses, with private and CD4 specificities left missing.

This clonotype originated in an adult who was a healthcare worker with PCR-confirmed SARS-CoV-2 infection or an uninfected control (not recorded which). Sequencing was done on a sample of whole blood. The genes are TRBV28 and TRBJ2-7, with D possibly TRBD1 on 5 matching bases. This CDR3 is CASHDRVSYEQYF. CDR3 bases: TGTGCCAGCCATGACAGAGTCTCCTACGAGCAGTACTTC.